The present T cell receptor beta chain was sequenced within a study of blood T cells in healthy people across ages. A second PCR, run for about 6 to 11 cycles, used a sample-barcoded 5' primer plus a J-beta primer mix. Each cDNA molecule carried a tag from a template-switch adaptor that contained 12 random nucleotides. Each sample yielded at least 2.5 million CDR3-containing paired-end reads. TCRdb passed the 5' RACE reads through MiXCR, listing each CDR3 protein once. The sample lists about 1.8 million distinct CDR3 sequences; 49% were seen once. Germline V CDR1 and CDR2: LGHDT, YNNKEL (reference sequence). This CDR3 is built from 15 residues. The trim removed 4 bases at V and 1 base at J, leaving 4 bases unmatched. Those donating, healthy Caucasian individuals from Russia, were aged roughly 6 to 90.

This sequence was found in a woman aged 40 to 50 in good health. Sequencing was carried out using blood. This rearrangement joins TRBV3-1 to TRBJ2-7, with 10 bases identical to TRBD2. Written as DNA, the CDR3 is TGTGCCAGCAGCCGATGGACTAGCGGATCCTACGAGCAGTACTTC. Its protein product is CASSRWTSGSYEQYF.